These 18 T cell receptor beta chains were all obtained from the same sample, sequenced in a study of technical replicates of blood from four donors. Assay: immunoSEQ multiplex PCR; the TCRdb copy retains only in-frame clones and omits some. In the table there are some 89,000 clones, about 95% of which are singletons. Sequences were obtained from T cells isolated from PBMCs. These receptors originate from a human donor in good health.

The rearrangement uses TRBV4-3 and TRBJ2-7, with TRBD2 as a possible D gene (5 bases). Germline V gene data show CDR1 as LGHNA and CDR2 as YSLEER. The CDR3 runs 15 residues. V was shortened by 4 bases and J by 4 bases, with 17 bases between the two germline ends. The CDR3 DNA reads TGCGCCAGCAGCCCCTGGACTGAGGGAGAGTACGAGCAGTACTTC. Translating gives CASSPWTEGEYEQYF.

The gene calls are TRBV4-1 and TRBJ1-1, with 9 bases fitting TRBD1. J lost 5 bases, V lost 3 bases, and 10 bases had no gene match. Per germline, CDR1 MGHRA and CDR2 YSYEKL. The CDR3 length is 16 residues. The DNA for the CDR3 is TGCGCCAGCAGCCAGGAAAACAGGGGGCCATGGACTGAAGCTTTCTTT. It codes for CASSQENRGPWTEAFF.

The gene calls are TRBV4-1 and TRBJ2-7; TRBD1 matches at 10 bases. This CDR3 region has 16 residues. Per germline, CDR1 MGHRA and CDR2 YSYEKL. The junction had 8 bases not matched to a gene; V was cut back by 4 bases and J by 2 bases. CDR3: CASSLFGQGETYEQYF. The CDR3 region has the DNA TGCGCCAGCAGCCTATTCGGACAGGGGGAGACCTACGAGCAGTACTTC.

The genes are TRBV9 and TRBJ2-7; TRBD1 matches at 10 bases. With V trimmed by 0 bases and J by 0 bases, 0 bases remained unmatched. CDR3 length equals 15 residues. Looked up from germline, CDR1 is SGDLS and CDR2 is YYNGEE. The CDR3 spells CASSVGTGGSYEQYF. The CDR3 DNA reads as TGTGCCAGCAGCGTAGGGACAGGGGGCTCCTACGAGCAGTACTTC.

This clone has a handful of counts. The J gene is TRBJ2-2, the V gene TRBV18; TRBD2 agrees at 7 bases. The germline V gene encodes CDR1 KGHSH and CDR2 LQKENI. V lost 0 bases, J lost 3 bases, and 4 bases stayed unmatched. The length of the CDR3 is 16 residues. The CDR3 is CASSPPISGHTGELFF. The DNA of the CDR3 is TGTGCCAGCTCACCACCAATTAGCGGGCACACCGGGGAGCTGTTTTTT.

The chain recombines TRBV5-4 with TRBJ2-7, with 7 bases identical to TRBD1. Germline CDR1 reads SGHNT; CDR2 reads YYREEE (reference sequence). This CDR3 is built from 13 residues. The ends lost 2 bases at V and 5 bases at J; junction bases unmatched: 4. The CDR3 loop reads CASSLEQGNEQYF. The DNA for the CDR3 is TGTGCCAGCAGCTTAGAACAGGGGAACGAGCAGTACTTC.

The V and J genes are TRBV10-3 and TRBJ1-3, with TRBD1 matching over 8 bases. V lost 6 bases, J lost 0 bases, and 7 bases stayed unmatched. The CDR3 is 16 residues long. Germline V gives CDR1 ENHRY, CDR2 SYGVKD. CDR3 sequence reads: CAIRFTGGSSGNTIYF. The CDR3 region has the DNA TGTGCCATCAGGTTCACAGGGGGGAGCTCTGGAAACACCATATATTTT.

The chain joins TRBV7-8 to TRBJ2-2; the match to TRBD1 covers 7 bases. The germline CDR1 and CDR2 sequences are SGHVS and FQNEAQ. This CDR3 comprises 14 residues. V lost 10 bases, J lost 2 bases, and 7 bases stayed unmatched. CDR3 loop: CATDRDSNTGELFF. The DNA for the CDR3 is TGTGCCACTGACCGGGACAGCAACACCGGGGAGCTGTTTTTT.

V and J are TRBV29-1 and TRBJ1-2; D possibly corresponds to TRBD1 (5 bases). Trimming pared 3 bases from V and 8 bases from J, leaving 19 bases between. The CDR3 runs 14 residues. Germline CDR1 and CDR2: SQVTM and ANQGSEA. The CDR3: CSVDPPVGGTGYTF. The DNA of the CDR3 is TGCAGCGTTGACCCCCCCGTCGGGGGGACGGGCTACACCTTC.

The sample holds one count of this clone. This chain joins TRBV5-4 and TRBJ1-4; no definite D call. Trimming took off 1 base at V and 4 bases at J, with 8 bases between the two ends. This CDR3 has 14 residues. Germline CDR1 and CDR2: SGHNT and YYREEE (reference sequence). This chain's CDR3 is CASSLRRNNEKLFF. As DNA, the CDR3 is TGTGCCAGCAGCTTGCGGCGGAATAATGAAAAACTGTTTTTT.

The chain carries TRBV4-3 and TRBJ2-1, with 8 bases that match TRBD2. V lost 1 base, J lost 6 bases, and 8 bases stayed unmatched. CDR1 is LGHNA and CDR2 is YSLEER in the germline V gene. The CDR3 covers 16 residues. DNA of the CDR3: TGCGCCAGCAGCCAAGGGGGGGGACTAGTAGGCAATGAGCAGTTCTTC. Protein: CASSQGGGLVGNEQFF.

As for this clone: Other DNA sequences in this specimen translate into the identical CDR3. This chain connects TRBV7-9 to TRBJ2-3, with D maybe TRBD2 (5 bases). The CDR3 has 15 residues. With 5 bases removed from V and 0 bases from J, the gap between germline ends came to 12 bases. Germline assignment: CDR1 SEHNR and CDR2 FQNEAQ (reference sequence). The CDR3 is CASSPSGISTDTQYF. CDR3 DNA: TGTGCCAGCAGCCCATCCGGGATAAGCACAGATACGCAGTATTTT. Filled out from reference TRBV7-9 and TRBJ2-3, the complete variable domain reads DTGVSQNPRHKITKRGQNVTFRCDPISEHNRLYWYRQTLGQGPEFLTYFQNEAQLEKSRLLSDRFSAERPKGSFSTLEIQRTEQGDSAMYLCASSPSGISTDTQYFGPGTRLTVL.

The CDR3 DNA sequence: TGTGCCAGCAGCGTAGGACAGGGGGCTACATACAATGAGCAGTTCTTC. It encodes CASSVGQGATYNEQFF. The rearrangement uses TRBV9 and TRBJ2-1, with 10 nucleotides matching TRBD1. The V segment lost 0 bases and the J segment 4 bases; nucleotides outside the gene matches: 4. This CDR3 comprises 16 residues. The germline V gene encodes CDR1 SGDLS and CDR2 YYNGEE.

The genes are TRBV7-3 and TRBJ2-3, with TRBD1 identical over 7 bases. The length of the CDR3 is 15 residues. V was clipped by 5 bases and J by 4 bases; unmatched bases: 9. Germline lookup yields CDR1 SGHTA and CDR2 FQGTGA. The CDR3 spells CASSPGRGFADTQYF. The CDR3 DNA follows: TGTGCCAGCAGCCCAGGCAGGGGGTTTGCAGATACGCAGTATTTT. The whole variable domain, remainder taken from reference TRBV7-3 and TRBJ2-3, is GAGVSQTPSNKVTEKGKYVELRCDPISGHTALYWYRQSLGQGPEFLIYFQGTGAADDSGLPNDRFFAVRPEGSVSTLKIQRTERGDSAVYLCASSPGRGFADTQYFGPGTRLTVL.

This chain uses TRBV27 with TRBJ1-1, with D perhaps matching TRBD1 (5 bases). The CDR3 totals 14 residues. With 2 bases removed from V and 1 base from J, the gap between germline ends came to 8 bases. Germline V lookup: CDR1 MNHEY, CDR2 SMNVEV (reference sequence). The CDR3 loop is CASSLQGGNTEAFF. The CDR3 DNA is TGTGCCAGCAGTTTACAGGGTGGGAACACTGAAGCTTTCTTT.

The rearrangement joins TRBV15 to TRBJ1-5, with 10 bases aligning to TRBD1. The V gene end was trimmed by 6 bases and the J gene end by 4 bases; junction bases not matched to a gene: 21. Germline V gene data show CDR1 as LNHNV and CDR2 as YYDKDF (reference sequence). CDR3 length: 20 residues. CDR3 amino acids: CATRPGYSDVGQGVNQPQHF. The CDR3 bases are TGTGCCACCAGGCCAGGCTACTCGGATGTCGGACAGGGGGTTAATCAGCCCCAGCATTTT.

This clone has just one count. The genes are TRBV25-1 and TRBJ1-1; D is perhaps TRBD1 (5 bases). Germline-derived CDR1 and CDR2 are MGHDK and SYGVNS. CDR3 length equals 13 residues. Trimming removed 6 bases at V and 0 bases at J, with 8 bases between. Here the CDR3 reads CASSAGVNTEAFF. The CDR3 nucleotides read TGTGCCAGCAGCGCGGGGGTGAACACTGAAGCTTTCTTT.

V and J are TRBV19 and TRBJ2-7; TRBD1 agrees at 7 bases. This CDR3 spans 14 amino acids. Germline CDR1 is LNHDA and CDR2 is SQIVND (reference sequence). With 5 bases clipped from V and 4 bases from J, the junction kept 8 bases outside the gene matches. Here the CDR3 DNA reads TGTGCCAGTAGTGTGTCCGGGACAGATTACGAGCAGTACTTC. Translated, it gives CASSVSGTDYEQYF.